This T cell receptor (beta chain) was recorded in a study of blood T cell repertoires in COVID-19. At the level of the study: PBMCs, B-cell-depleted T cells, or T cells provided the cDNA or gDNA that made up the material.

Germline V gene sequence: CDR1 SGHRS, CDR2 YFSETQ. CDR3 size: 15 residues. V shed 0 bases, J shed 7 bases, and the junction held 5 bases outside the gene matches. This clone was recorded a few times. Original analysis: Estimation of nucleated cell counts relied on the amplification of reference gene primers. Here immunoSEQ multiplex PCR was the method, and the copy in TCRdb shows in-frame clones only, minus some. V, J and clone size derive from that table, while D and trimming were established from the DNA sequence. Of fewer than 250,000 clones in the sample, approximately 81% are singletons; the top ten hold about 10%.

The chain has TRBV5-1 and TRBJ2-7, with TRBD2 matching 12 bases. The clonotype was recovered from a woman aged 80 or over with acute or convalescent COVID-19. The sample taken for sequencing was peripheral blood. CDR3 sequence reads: CASSLEWTSGDEQYF. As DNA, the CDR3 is TGCGCCAGCAGCTTGGAATGGACTAGCGGGGATGAGCAGTACTTC.